The 2 T cell receptor beta chains presented below share a single source sample, sequenced in a study of blood T cell repertoires in COVID-19. The method was immunoSEQ multiplex PCR; TCRdb's version includes in-frame clones alone and lacks a portion of them. The sample yields 200,000 or so clones, about 86% seen once. The sample was peripheral blood. These receptors were taken from a woman aged 45-65 years with acute or convalescent COVID-19.

This clone was counted once. The chain employs TRBV29-1 and TRBJ1-1; 8 bases map to TRBD1. The germline V gene has CDR1 SQVTM and CDR2 ANQGSEA. Germline trimming cut 6 bases from V and 7 bases from J; bases unmatched to any gene: 7. The CDR3 contains 12 residues. This CDR3 is CSVPSDRGEAFF. CDR3 nucleotides: TGCAGCGTCCCCTCTGACAGGGGTGAAGCTTTCTTT.

The chain carries TRBV27 and TRBJ1-6, with 8 bases fitting TRBD1. This CDR3 is built from 16 residues. Germline assignment: CDR1 MNHEY and CDR2 SMNVEV (reference sequence). V was clipped by 5 bases and J by 7 bases; unmatched bases: 10. This chain's CDR3 is CASSTTGAYYNSPLHF. CDR3 bases: TGTGCCAGCAGTACGACAGGGGCGTATTACAATTCACCCCTCCACTTT.